Each of the 23 T cell receptor beta chains below was sequenced from the same sample in a study of T cell responses to AZD1222 COVID-19 vaccine. The method was immunoSEQ multiplex PCR; TCRdb's version includes in-frame clones alone and lacks a portion of them. The sample holds 150,000 to 200,000 clones, 85% to 90% seen once. The sample here was peripheral blood, taken 28 days after the second AZD1222 dose. The source is an adult who received the AZD1222 COVID-19 vaccine.

The chain links TRBV14 to TRBJ1-3; 7 positions agree with TRBD1. Germline assignment: CDR1 SGHDN and CDR2 FVKESK. This CDR3 region has 23 residues. J gave up 0 bases and V 2 bases, and 25 bases lay outside the gene matches. The CDR3 here is CASSQTLKALGQGQLYSGNTIYF. CDR3 nucleotide sequence: TGTGCCAGCAGCCAAACCCTGAAAGCTCTAGGGCAGGGACAGTTATACTCTGGAAACACCATATATTTT.

The gene calls are TRBV19 and TRBJ1-1, with 12 bases lining up with TRBD1. This CDR3 spans 15 amino acids. CDR1 LNHDA and CDR2 SQIVND come from the germline V gene (reference sequence). Unmatched junction bases numbered 9, after V lost 6 bases and J lost 7 bases. CDR3: CASSVGTGGGREAFF. CDR3 nucleotide sequence: TGTGCCAGTAGCGTAGGGACAGGGGGCGGACGTGAAGCTTTCTTT.

The CDR3 coding sequence is TGTGCCAGCAGTTGGAAGAACGGCTACACCTTC. Translating gives CASSWKNGYTF. This chain joins TRBV28 and TRBJ1-2; D is ambiguous. This CDR3 comprises 11 residues. The V end was cut by 4 bases, the J end by 8 bases, with 8 bases between. Germline values: CDR1 MDHEN, CDR2 SYDVKM.

The chain recombines TRBV7-9 with TRBJ2-3; D ambiguous. The V and J ends lost 3 bases and 1 base respectively, with 2 bases between them. The CDR3 length is 12 residues. The germline CDR1 and CDR2 sequences are SEHNR and FQNEAQ (reference sequence). The CDR3 DNA follows: TGTGCCAGCAGCTTCGGCACAGATACGCAGTATTTT. This encodes CASSFGTDTQYF.

The rearrangement uses TRBV5-1 and TRBJ1-1, with D maybe TRBD1 (5 bases). The CDR3 is made up of 14 amino acids. Germline V gives CDR1 SGHRS, CDR2 YFSETQ. V shed 2 bases and J shed 2 bases, with 10 bases lying between them. CDR3 protein: CASSFGTFNTEAFF. The CDR3 coding sequence is TGCGCCAGCAGCTTCGGGACCTTTAACACTGAAGCTTTCTTT. Variable domain in full (rest from reference TRBV5-1 and TRBJ1-1): KAGVTQTPRYLIKTRGQQVTLSCSPISGHRSVSWYQQTPGQGLQFLFEYFSETQRNKGNFPGRFSGRQFSNSRSEMNVSTLELGDSALYLCASSFGTFNTEAFFGQGTRLTVV.

The chain carries TRBV6-4 and TRBJ1-1; D gene unclear. Germline values: CDR1 MRHNA, CDR2 SNTAGT. The length of the CDR3 is 14 residues. The V end was cut by 6 bases, the J end by 1 base, with 12 bases between. The CDR3 loop is CASSKEFENTEAFF. The CDR3 bases are TGTGCCAGCAGCAAAGAGTTTGAGAACACTGAAGCTTTCTTT.

This sequence joins TRBV7-2 and TRBJ1-1; D unclear. Between the trimmed V and J ends, which lost 6 bases and 4 bases, there was a span of 18 bases. There are 15 residues in the CDR3. Germline V gene lookup returns CDR1 SGHTA and CDR2 FQGNSA. The CDR3 loop reads CASSRQRGQSTEAFF. In nucleotides, the CDR3 is TGTGCCAGCAGTCGGCAGCGGGGTCAGAGCACTGAAGCTTTCTTT.

V usage is TRBV4-2 and J usage is TRBJ2-7; 8 bases are a match to TRBD1. The J segment lost 5 bases and the V segment lost 1 base, leaving 13 bases of the junction unmatched. This CDR3 spans 17 amino acids. Germline CDR1 LGHNA, CDR2 YNFKEQ. The CDR3 is CASSQAIARGRRNEQYF. The CDR3 DNA reads as TGTGCCAGCAGCCAAGCGATCGCCAGGGGGCGTCGAAACGAGCAGTACTTC.

The rearrangement joins TRBV27 to TRBJ1-4; 7 bases fit TRBD1. The CDR3 contains 15 residues. With V trimmed by 8 bases and J by 5 bases, 11 bases remained unmatched. Per the germline V gene, CDR1 is MNHEY and CDR2 is SMNVEV (reference sequence). The chain's CDR3 is CASAPWDRRNEKLFF. CDR3 nucleotide sequence: TGTGCCAGCGCACCGTGGGACAGACGGAATGAAAAACTGTTTTTT.

The chain uses TRBV9 and TRBJ2-1; TRBD1 matches at 8 bases. The CDR3 has 16 residues. CDR1 is SGDLS, CDR2 YYNGEE, per germline. After removal of 4 bases from V and 5 bases from J, the junction contained 11 bases not matched to a gene. The CDR3 protein is CASSKTGDRWHNEQFF. In DNA form, the CDR3 reads TGTGCCAGCAGCAAAACGGGGGACAGGTGGCACAATGAGCAGTTCTTC.

The genes are TRBV12-3 or TRBV12-4 and TRBJ1-2; no clear D gene. V was trimmed by 1 base and J by 4 bases, leaving 7 bases between them. CDR3 size: 13 residues. Written as DNA, the CDR3 is TGTGCCAGCAGTTTAGTGGCAGCCTATGGCTACACCTTC. It codes for CASSLVAAYGYTF.

This chain uses TRBV12-3 or TRBV12-4 with TRBJ1-2; the D is unclear. The CDR3 totals 12 residues. V dropped 6 bases and J dropped 4 bases, with 9 bases sitting between them. CDR3: CASRDHSYGYTF. CDR3 DNA sequence: TGTGCCAGCAGGGATCACAGCTATGGCTACACCTTC.

The chain links TRBV30 to TRBJ1-5; 9 bases fit TRBD1. The CDR3 contains 12 residues. Per the germline V gene, CDR1 is GTSNPN and CDR2 is SVGIG (reference sequence). Trimming took 5 bases from V and 8 from J; bases not matched to a gene: 4. CDR3 sequence reads: CAWGQGLKPQHF. The CDR3 DNA sequence: TGTGCCTGGGGACAGGGGTTGAAGCCCCAGCATTTT.

The chain carries TRBV20-1 and TRBJ2-2, with D tentatively TRBD2 (5 bases). This CDR3 contains 15 residues. The germline V gene has CDR1 DFQATT and CDR2 SNEGSKA (reference sequence). The germline V and J ends were trimmed by 3 bases and 5 bases, with 16 bases remaining between them. The CDR3 DNA reads as TGCAGTGCTAGTTCTTCGCTAGGGAGAACCGGGGAGCTGTTTTTT. The encoded protein is CSASSSLGRTGELFF.

V gene TRBV4-3 combines with J gene TRBJ2-3; D possibly corresponds to TRBD2 (5 bases). CDR1 is LGHNA, CDR2 YSLEER, per germline. The CDR3 loop spans 16 amino acids. The ends were cut back, 0 bases at V and 4 bases at J, with 14 bases in the middle. The CDR3 DNA is TGCGCCAGCAGCCAAGAAATGAGGGCAGACGCAGATACGCAGTATTTT. Amino acids: CASSQEMRADADTQYF.

This clone was recorded once. The rearrangement joins TRBV5-1 to TRBJ2-2; TRBD2 might be the D (5 bases). Per the germline V gene, CDR1 is SGHRS and CDR2 is YFSETQ. The V and J ends lost 9 bases and 1 base respectively, with 16 bases between them. The CDR3 consists of 15 residues. For the CDR3, the DNA is TGCGCCACCCACGGAGGACCGATGAACACCGGGGAGCTGTTTTTT. It specifies CATHGGPMNTGELFF.

This chain uses TRBV7-2 with TRBJ1-6, with a tentative D call TRBD1 (6 bases). V dropped 3 bases and J dropped 9 bases, with 12 bases sitting between them. This CDR3 is built from 14 residues. Germline values: CDR1 SGHTA, CDR2 FQGNSA. The CDR3 reads CASSLSGVSSPLHF. CDR3 nucleotides: TGTGCCAGCAGCTTGTCAGGGGTCAGTTCACCCCTCCACTTT.

V is TRBV6-5 and J is TRBJ2-1; D is undetermined. The CDR3 is made up of 14 amino acids. The germline V gene encodes CDR1 MNHEY and CDR2 SVGAGI. V lost 10 bases and J lost 0, with 13 bases in between. For the CDR3, the DNA is TGTGCCACCAGCGTTTATAGCTCCTACAATGAGCAGTTCTTC. The encoded protein is CATSVYSSYNEQFF.

The V and J genes are TRBV3-1 (or the pseudogene TRBV3-2) and TRBJ1-2; TRBD1 matches 9 bases. The CDR3 is 16 residues long. The V and J ends lost 4 bases and 3 bases, in that order; junction bases with no gene match: 9. Germline CDR1 is LGHDT and CDR2 is YNNKEL (reference sequence). DNA of the CDR3: TGTGCCAGCAGCCCATTACCGGGACAGGGTGACTATGGCTACACCTTC. Amino acids: CASSPLPGQGDYGYTF.

The gene calls are TRBV19 and TRBJ2-7; D might be TRBD1 (5 bases). Trimming left V 3 bases short and J 0 bases short, with 15 bases between. This CDR3 is 16 amino acids long. Germline V lookup: CDR1 LNHDA, CDR2 SQIVND (reference sequence). CDR3 region: CASSMSFGAISYEQYF. In DNA form, the CDR3 reads TGTGCCAGTAGTATGTCCTTTGGGGCTATCTCCTACGAGCAGTACTTC.

The chain employs TRBV4-3 and TRBJ2-1; the match to TRBD2 covers 14 bases. The CDR3 is 16 residues long. Germline CDR1 LGHNA, CDR2 YSLEER. The V segment lost 2 bases and the J segment 8 bases; nucleotides outside the gene matches: 5. This CDR3 is CASSQRGLAGVDEQFF. The CDR3 nucleotides read TGCGCCAGCAGCCAAAGGGGACTAGCGGGGGTCGATGAGCAGTTCTTC.

The DNA of the CDR3 is TGTGCCAGCAGTATGTTATACAATGAGCAGTTCTTC. Translated: CASSMLYNEQFF. The genes are TRBV6-2 or TRBV6-3 and TRBJ2-1; D ambiguous. The germline V gene encodes CDR1 MNHEY and CDR2 SVGEGT. The CDR3 extends over 12 amino acids. Trimming left V 5 bases short and J 4 bases short, with 6 bases between.

This rearrangement joins TRBV20-1 to TRBJ2-7; the D call may be TRBD1 or TRBD2 (5 bases each). CDR1 is DFQATT and CDR2 is SNEGSKA in the germline V gene (reference sequence). The V end was cut by 3 bases, the J end by 0 bases, with 12 bases between. The CDR3 runs 14 residues. This chain's CDR3 is CSASRGPFSYEQYF. CDR3 DNA sequence: TGCAGTGCTAGTCGGGGCCCCTTCTCCTACGAGCAGTACTTC.